This T cell receptor (beta chain) was documented in a study of T cells expressing NK-cell markers (TCRdb year 2020). Looking at the study overall: About 8 donors provided sorted CD3+CD56+NKG2C+, CD3+CD56+NKG2C- and CD3+CD56-NKG2C+ T-cell subsets, whose TCR beta-chain repertoires were profiled. Seven of the eight sequenced donors were HCMV-seropositive and one was HCMV-seronegative. The study sequenced eight donors, all healthy volunteers chosen at random: three men and five women. Sequencing of the libraries produced 2 x 150 bp reads on Illumina HiSeq 2000/2500, MiSeq or NextSeq.

HCMV-specific IgG was detected in serum with a commercial ELISA kit to determine HCMV serostatus. Peripheral blood mononuclear cells were isolated from blood by Ficoll density gradient centrifugation. Comment on this clonotype: Its antigen has not been determined.

TCRdb names Illumina HiSeq 2000 as the instrument used. The TCR beta cDNA libraries were made using 5'RACE template switching, a step that added both a universal primer site and unique molecular identifiers. cDNA synthesis was primed from the TCR beta constant segment, followed by two successive PCR amplification steps. The study's processing was this. MIGEC handled demultiplexing of the reads and grouping by UMI, while MiTCR was used to assemble and quantify clonotypes. To exclude erroneous sequences, only TCR cDNA sequences supported by at least two reads were retained. Downstream repertoire analysis used the tcR package, and clonotypes were matched across fractions by CDR3 nucleotide sequence plus V segment. VDJmatch was used to annotate antigen specificity against VDJdb, with one amino acid substitution in CDR3 allowed. After reprocessing by TCRdb, each CDR3 protein sequence is one entry, and no DNA is given. TCRdb's processing, not the authors' own work, is the source of the V and J calls. The table for this sample shows 500,000 to 600,000 distinct CDR3 sequences. The ten largest clones represent approximately 3.6% of the sample.

General findings and caveats noted by the study authors: In several donors, the dominant CD3+CD56+NKG2C+ clonotypes ranked among the top 10 CD8+ clonotypes, making up about 1.0-8% of CD8+ T cells. Whether the expanded NKG2C-expressing T cell clones were specific for HCMV antigens was left unclear. Those dominant clonotypes were again the most abundant among CD3+CD56-NKG2C+ cells in a handful of donors, at 28.3-60.1%.

The sequence derives from a man between 18 and 29 years old in good health. Donor details come from another sample of the same person, matched by shared clones. Sequenced sample: blood T cells: a sorted CD56 or NKG2C T cell subset, CD4+ or CD8+ T cells, or bulk PBMC T cells (not recorded which).

Here the CDR3 is given as CASTTQAGGRTEAFF. The sequence links TRBV28 to TRBJ1-1; TCRdb's assignment of TRBD1 cannot be checked, as there is no DNA. The CDR1 and CDR2 encoded by the germline V gene are MDHEN and SYDVKM. The CDR3 spans 15 residues, from the cysteine through the phenylalanine. No DNA sequence is on record.